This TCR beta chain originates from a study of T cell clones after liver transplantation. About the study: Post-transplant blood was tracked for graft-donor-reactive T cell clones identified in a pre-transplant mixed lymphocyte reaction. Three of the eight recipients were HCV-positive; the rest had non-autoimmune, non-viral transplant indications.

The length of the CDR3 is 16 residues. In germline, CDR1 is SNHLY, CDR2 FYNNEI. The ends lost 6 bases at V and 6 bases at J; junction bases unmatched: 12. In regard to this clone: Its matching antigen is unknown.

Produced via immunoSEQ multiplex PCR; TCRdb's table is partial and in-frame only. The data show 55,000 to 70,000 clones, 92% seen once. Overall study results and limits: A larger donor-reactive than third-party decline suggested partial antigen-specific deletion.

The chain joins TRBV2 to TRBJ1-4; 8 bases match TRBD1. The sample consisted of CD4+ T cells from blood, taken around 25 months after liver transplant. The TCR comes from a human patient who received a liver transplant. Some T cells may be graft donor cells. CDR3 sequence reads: CASRGRAGGFYEKLFF. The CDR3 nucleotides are TGTGCCAGCAGAGGACGAGCAGGGGGCTTTTATGAAAAACTGTTTTTT.